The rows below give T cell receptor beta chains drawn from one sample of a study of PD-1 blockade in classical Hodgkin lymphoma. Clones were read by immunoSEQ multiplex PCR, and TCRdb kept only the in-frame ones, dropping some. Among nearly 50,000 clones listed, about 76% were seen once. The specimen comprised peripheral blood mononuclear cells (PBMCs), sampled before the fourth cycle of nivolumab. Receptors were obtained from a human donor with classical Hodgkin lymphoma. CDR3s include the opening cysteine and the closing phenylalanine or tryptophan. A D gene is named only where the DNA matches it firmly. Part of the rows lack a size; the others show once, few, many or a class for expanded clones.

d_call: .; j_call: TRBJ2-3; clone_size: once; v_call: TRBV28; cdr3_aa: CASNYQRTDTQYF; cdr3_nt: TGTGCCAGCAACTACCAACGCACAGATACGCAGTATTTT
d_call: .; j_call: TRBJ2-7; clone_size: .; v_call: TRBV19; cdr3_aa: CASSIDLRVQEQYF; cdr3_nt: TGTGCCAGTAGTATAGATCTCAGAGTTCAGGAGCAGTACTTC
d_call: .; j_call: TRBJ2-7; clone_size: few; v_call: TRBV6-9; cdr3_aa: CASGVSLGGRVEQYF; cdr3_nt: TGTGCCAGCGGAGTCTCCCTGGGTGGGCGGGTTGAGCAGTACTTC
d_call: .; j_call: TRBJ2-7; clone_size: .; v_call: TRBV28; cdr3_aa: CASSSQPNYEQYF; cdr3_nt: TGTGCCAGCAGTTCACAACCGAACTACGAGCAGTACTTC
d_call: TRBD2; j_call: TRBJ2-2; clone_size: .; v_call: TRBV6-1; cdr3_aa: CASSEGSGRAGELFF; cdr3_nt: TGTGCCAGCAGTGAGGGAAGCGGGAGGGCCGGGGAGCTGTTTTTT
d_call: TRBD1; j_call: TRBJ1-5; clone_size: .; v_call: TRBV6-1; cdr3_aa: CASTRDRSNQPQHF; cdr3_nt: TGTGCCAGCACCAGGGACAGGTCAAATCAGCCCCAGCATTTT
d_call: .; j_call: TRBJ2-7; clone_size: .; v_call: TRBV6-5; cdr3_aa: CASSSRQSPNYEQYF; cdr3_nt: TGTGCCAGCAGTTCAAGACAGTCCCCGAACTACGAGCAGTACTTC
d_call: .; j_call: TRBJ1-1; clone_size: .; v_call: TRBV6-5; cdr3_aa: CASTLRQGGNTEAFF; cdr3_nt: TGTGCCAGCACCCTACGTCAGGGTGGAAACACTGAAGCTTTCTTT
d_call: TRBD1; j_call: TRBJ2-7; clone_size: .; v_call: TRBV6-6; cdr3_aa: CASSPPGQGAREQYF; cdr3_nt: TGTGCCAGCAGTCCTCCGGGACAGGGGGCTAGGGAGCAGTACTTC
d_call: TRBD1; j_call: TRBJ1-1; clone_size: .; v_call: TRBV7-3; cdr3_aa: CASSSNRGTEAFF; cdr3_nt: TGTGCCAGCAGCTCGAACAGGGGCACTGAAGCTTTCTTT
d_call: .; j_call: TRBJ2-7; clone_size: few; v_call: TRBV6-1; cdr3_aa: CASRDSGAGNEQYF; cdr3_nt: TGTGCCAGCAGAGATTCGGGGGCAGGGAACGAGCAGTACTTC
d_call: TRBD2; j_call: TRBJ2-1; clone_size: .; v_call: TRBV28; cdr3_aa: CASSLGTSGREQFF; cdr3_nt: TGTGCCAGCAGTTTGGGGACTAGCGGGCGAGAGCAGTTCTTC
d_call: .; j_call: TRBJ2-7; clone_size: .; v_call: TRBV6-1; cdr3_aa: CASSFRREGIYEQYF; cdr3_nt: TGTGCCAGCAGTTTCCGTCGAGAAGGGATTTACGAGCAGTACTTC
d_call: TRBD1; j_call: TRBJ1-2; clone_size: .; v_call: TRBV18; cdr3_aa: CASSPQGVSGYTF; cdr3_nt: TGTGCCAGCTCACCCCAGGGGGTCTCTGGCTACACCTTC
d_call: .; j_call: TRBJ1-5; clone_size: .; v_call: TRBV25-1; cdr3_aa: CASSVTGTDQPQHF; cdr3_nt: TGTGCCAGCAGTGTCACAGGGACGGATCAGCCCCAGCATTTT
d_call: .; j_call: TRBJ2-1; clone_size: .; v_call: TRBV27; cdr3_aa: CASSFLQDSYNEQFF; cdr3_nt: TGTGCCAGCAGTTTTCTACAGGATTCATACAATGAGCAGTTCTTC
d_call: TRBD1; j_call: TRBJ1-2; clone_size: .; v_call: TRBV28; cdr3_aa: CASSVDRGYGYTF; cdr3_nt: TGTGCCAGCAGCGTAGACAGGGGCTATGGCTACACCTTC
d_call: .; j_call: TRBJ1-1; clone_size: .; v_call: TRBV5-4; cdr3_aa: CASSIGTGSNTEAFF; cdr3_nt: TGTGCCAGCAGCATTGGTACAGGGAGTAACACTGAAGCTTTCTTT
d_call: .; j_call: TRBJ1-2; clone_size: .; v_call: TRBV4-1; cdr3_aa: CASSQGREFDYGYTF; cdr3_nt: TGCGCCAGCAGCCAAGGTAGGGAATTCGACTATGGCTACACCTTC
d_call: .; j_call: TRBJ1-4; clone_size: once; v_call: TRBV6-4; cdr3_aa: CASSTTHGEKLFF; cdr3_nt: TGTGCCAGCAGTACCACACACGGAGAAAAACTGTTTTTT
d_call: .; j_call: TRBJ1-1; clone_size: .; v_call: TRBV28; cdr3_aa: CASSLSRASEAFF; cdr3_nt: TGTGCCAGCAGTTTATCCAGGGCGTCTGAAGCTTTCTTT
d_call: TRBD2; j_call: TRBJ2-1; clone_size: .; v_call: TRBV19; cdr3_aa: CASSILLAGAYNEQFF; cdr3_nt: TGTGCCAGTAGTATTTTGCTAGCGGGGGCCTACAATGAGCAGTTCTTC
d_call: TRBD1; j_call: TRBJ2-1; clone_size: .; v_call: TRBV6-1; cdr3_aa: CASSEETGGYNEQFF; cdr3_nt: TGTGCCAGCAGTGAAGAGACAGGGGGCTACAATGAGCAGTTCTTC
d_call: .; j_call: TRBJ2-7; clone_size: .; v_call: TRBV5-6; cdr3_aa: CASSSTQLQGSYEQYF; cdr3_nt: TGTGCCAGCAGCTCCACCCAGCTACAGGGATCCTACGAGCAGTACTTC
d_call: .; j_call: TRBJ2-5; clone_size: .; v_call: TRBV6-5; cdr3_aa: CASSYSFAGMAEAQYF; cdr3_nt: TGTGCCAGCAGTTACTCGTTTGCGGGTATGGCCGAGGCCCAGTACTTC
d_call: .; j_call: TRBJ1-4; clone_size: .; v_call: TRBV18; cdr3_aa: CASSPLPFNEKLFF; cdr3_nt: TGTGCCAGCTCACCACTGCCCTTTAATGAAAAACTGTTTTTT
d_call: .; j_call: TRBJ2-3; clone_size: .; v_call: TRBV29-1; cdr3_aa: CSVELGGWTDTQYF; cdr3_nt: TGCAGCGTTGAACTCGGGGGATGGACAGATACGCAGTATTTT
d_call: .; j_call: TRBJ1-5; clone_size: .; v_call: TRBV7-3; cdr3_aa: CASSLGAGEGQPQHF; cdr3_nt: TGTGCCAGCAGCTTAGGGGCAGGGGAGGGCCAGCCCCAGCATTTT
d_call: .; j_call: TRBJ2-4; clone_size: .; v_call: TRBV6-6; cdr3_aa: CASSYSTLAIQYF; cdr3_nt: TGTGCCAGCAGTTACTCGACCCTCGCCATTCAGTACTTC
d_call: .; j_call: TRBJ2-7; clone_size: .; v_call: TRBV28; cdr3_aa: CASSWAGYEQYF; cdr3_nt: TGTGCCAGCAGTTGGGCTGGGTACGAGCAGTACTTC
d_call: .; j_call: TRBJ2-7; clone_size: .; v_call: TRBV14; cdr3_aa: CASSPDWYYEQYF; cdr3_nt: TGTGCCAGCAGCCCGGACTGGTACTACGAGCAGTACTTC
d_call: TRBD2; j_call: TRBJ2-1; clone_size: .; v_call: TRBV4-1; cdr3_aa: CASSQLAGEMDEQFF; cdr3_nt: TGCGCCAGCAGCCAACTAGCGGGAGAAATGGATGAGCAGTTCTTC
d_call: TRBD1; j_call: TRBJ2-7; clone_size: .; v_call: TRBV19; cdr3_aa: CASSTDRDTYEQYF; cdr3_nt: TGTGCCAGTAGTACGGACAGGGACACCTACGAGCAGTACTTC
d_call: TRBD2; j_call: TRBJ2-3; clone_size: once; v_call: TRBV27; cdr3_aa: CASSRLAGGTDTQYF; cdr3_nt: TGTGCCAGCAGCCGACTAGCGGGAGGCACAGATACGCAGTATTTT
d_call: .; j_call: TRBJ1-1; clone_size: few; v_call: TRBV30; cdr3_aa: CAWSVRLLGNTEAFF; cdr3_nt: TGTGCCTGGAGTGTACGACTTCTGGGGAACACTGAAGCTTTCTTT
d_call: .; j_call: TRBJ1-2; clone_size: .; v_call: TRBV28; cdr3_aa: CASSFRGGYTF; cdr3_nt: TGTGCCAGCAGTTTTCGAGGAGGCTACACCTTC
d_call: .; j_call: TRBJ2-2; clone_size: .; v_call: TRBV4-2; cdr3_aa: CASSQLINTGELFF; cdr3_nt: TGTGCCAGCAGCCAACTCATTAACACCGGGGAGCTGTTTTTT
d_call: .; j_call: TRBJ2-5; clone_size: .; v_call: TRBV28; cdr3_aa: CASSLLIASGERETQYF; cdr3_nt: TGTGCCAGCAGTTTGCTGATAGCATCAGGGGAGAGGGAGACCCAGTACTTC
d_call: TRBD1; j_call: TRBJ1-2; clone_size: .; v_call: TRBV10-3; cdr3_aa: CAIRDSGTGGYGYTF; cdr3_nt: TGTGCCATCAGGGATTCCGGGACAGGGGGCTATGGCTACACCTTC
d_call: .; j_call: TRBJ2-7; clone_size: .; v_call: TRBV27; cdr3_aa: CASSFGGSSYEQYF; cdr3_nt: TGTGCCAGCAGTTTTGGGGGGAGCTCCTACGAGCAGTACTTC
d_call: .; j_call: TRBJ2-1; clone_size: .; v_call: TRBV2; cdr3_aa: CASKGLANNNEQFF; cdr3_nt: TGTGCCAGCAAGGGGCTAGCGAATAACAATGAGCAGTTCTTC
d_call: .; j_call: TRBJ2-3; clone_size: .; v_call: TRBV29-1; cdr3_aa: CSVLTTTDTQYF; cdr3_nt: TGCAGCGTTTTGACTACCACAGATACGCAGTATTTT
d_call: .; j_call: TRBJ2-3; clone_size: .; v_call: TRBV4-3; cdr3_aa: CASSQDRALGTDTQYF; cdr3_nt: TGCGCCAGCAGCCAAGATAGGGCTTTGGGCACAGATACGCAGTATTTT
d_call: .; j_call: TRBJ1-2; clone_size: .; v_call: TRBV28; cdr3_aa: CASTLGGANYGYTF; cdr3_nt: TGTGCCAGCACCCTGGGGGGAGCTAACTATGGCTACACCTTC
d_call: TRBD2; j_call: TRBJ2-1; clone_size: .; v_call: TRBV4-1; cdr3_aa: CASSQDRGVVEQFF; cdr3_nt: TGCGCCAGCAGCCAAGATCGGGGGGTGGTTGAGCAGTTCTTC
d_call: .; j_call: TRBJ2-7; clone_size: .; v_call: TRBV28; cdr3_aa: CASSTTATRSGEQYF; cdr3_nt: TGTGCCAGCAGTACCACTGCGACGAGGTCGGGGGAGCAGTACTTC
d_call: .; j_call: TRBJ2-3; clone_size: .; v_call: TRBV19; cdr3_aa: CAIARLHTDTQYF; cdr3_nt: TGTGCCATCGCGAGACTTCACACAGATACGCAGTATTTT
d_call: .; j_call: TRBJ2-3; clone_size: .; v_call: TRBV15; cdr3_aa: CATSRQGAGTDTQYF; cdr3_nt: TGTGCCACCAGCAGACAGGGAGCAGGCACAGATACGCAGTATTTT
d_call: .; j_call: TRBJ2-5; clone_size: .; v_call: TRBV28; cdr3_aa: CASSLYRGEGQETQYF; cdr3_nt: TGTGCCAGCAGTTTATATCGGGGAGAGGGGCAAGAGACCCAGTACTTC
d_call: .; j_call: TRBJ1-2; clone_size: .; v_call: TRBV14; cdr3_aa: CASSSRGRVIDGYTF; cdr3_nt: TGTGCCAGCAGCAGCCGCGGCAGGGTCATCGATGGCTACACCTTC
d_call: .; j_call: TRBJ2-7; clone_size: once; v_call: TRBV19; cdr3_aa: CASSFGFQYEQYF; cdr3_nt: TGTGCCAGTAGCTTCGGGTTCCAATACGAGCAGTACTTC
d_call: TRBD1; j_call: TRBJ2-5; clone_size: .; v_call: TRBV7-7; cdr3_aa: CASSHRLGTGLGPFQETQYF; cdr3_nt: TGTGCTAGCAGCCACCGATTGGGGACAGGGCTTGGGCCATTCCAAGAGACCCAGTACTTC
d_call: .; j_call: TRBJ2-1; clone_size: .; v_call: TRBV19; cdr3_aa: CASSKGGSYYNEQFF; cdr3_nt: TGTGCCAGTAGTAAGGGCGGCAGCTACTACAATGAGCAGTTCTTC
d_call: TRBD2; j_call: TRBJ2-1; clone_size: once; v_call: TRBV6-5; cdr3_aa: CASSSGVAGVREQFF; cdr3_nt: TGTGCCAGCAGTTCGGGAGTAGCGGGAGTAAGGGAGCAGTTCTTC